The T cell receptor (beta chain) described here comes from a study of shared T cell receptors in the human thymus. TCRdb's copy holds only in-frame clones and misses some; the assay was immunoSEQ multiplex PCR. The sample records about 380,000 clones, about 95% being singletons. This CDR3 contains 17 residues. Germline CDR1 SGHRS, CDR2 YFSETQ. Unmatched junction bases numbered 9, after V lost 0 bases and J lost 2 bases. The chain recombines TRBV5-1 with TRBJ2-3, with 7 bases matching TRBD2. Sequencing input: thymocytes. The TCR originated in a human donor. CDR3 sequence reads: CASSLAPGDYPTDTQYF. The CDR3 DNA is TGCGCCAGCAGCTTGGCCCCGGGGGACTACCCCACAGATACGCAGTATTTT.